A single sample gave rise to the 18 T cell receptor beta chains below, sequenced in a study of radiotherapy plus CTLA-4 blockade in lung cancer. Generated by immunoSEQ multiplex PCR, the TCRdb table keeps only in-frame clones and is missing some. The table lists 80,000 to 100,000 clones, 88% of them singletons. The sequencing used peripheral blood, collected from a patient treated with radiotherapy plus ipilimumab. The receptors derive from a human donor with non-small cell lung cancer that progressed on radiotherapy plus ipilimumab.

The CDR3 loop is CASSTPGQYTEAFF. CDR3 nucleotides: TGTGCCAGCAGTACACCGGGACAGTACACTGAAGCTTTCTTT. The chain combines TRBV6-5 with TRBJ1-1, with 7 bases that match TRBD1. Germline-derived CDR1 and CDR2 are MNHEY and SVGAGI. The trim removed 5 bases at V and 3 bases at J, leaving 6 bases unmatched. The CDR3 extends over 14 amino acids.

The CDR3 here is CASSSQGGSYNEQFF. The CDR3 region has the DNA TGCGCCAGCAGCTCTCAAGGGGGCTCCTACAATGAGCAGTTCTTC. The V call is TRBV5-1, the J call TRBJ2-1; maybe TRBD1 (6 bases). CDR1 is SGHRS and CDR2 is YFSETQ in the germline V gene. V gave up 3 bases and J gave up 0 bases, with 10 bases separating them. The CDR3 extends over 15 amino acids.

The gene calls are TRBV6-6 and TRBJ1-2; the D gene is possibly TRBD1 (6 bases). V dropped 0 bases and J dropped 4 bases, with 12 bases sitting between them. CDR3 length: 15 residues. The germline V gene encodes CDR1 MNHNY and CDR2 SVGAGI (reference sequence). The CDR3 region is CASSYSPPGAYGYTF. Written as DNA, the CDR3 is TGTGCCAGCAGTTACTCGCCCCCAGGGGCCTATGGCTACACCTTC.

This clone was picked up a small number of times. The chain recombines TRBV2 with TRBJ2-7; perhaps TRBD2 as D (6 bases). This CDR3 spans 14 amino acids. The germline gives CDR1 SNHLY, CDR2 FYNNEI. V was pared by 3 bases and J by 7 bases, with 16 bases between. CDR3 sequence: CASSDGGKGGEQYF. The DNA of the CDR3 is TGTGCCAGCAGTGATGGGGGGAAGGGCGGGGAGCAGTACTTC.

CDR3 in DNA: TGTGCCAGCAGTGACTCACTTAGCAATCAGCCCCAGCATTTT. This sequence encodes CASSDSLSNQPQHF. The gene calls are TRBV25-1 and TRBJ1-5; unclear D gene. The CDR3 runs to 14 residues. Trimming removed 3 bases from V and 0 bases from J, with 6 bases in between. Germline V gene sequence: CDR1 MGHDK, CDR2 SYGVNS.

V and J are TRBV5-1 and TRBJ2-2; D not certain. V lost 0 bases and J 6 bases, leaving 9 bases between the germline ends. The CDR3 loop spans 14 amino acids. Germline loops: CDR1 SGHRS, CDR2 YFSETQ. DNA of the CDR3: TGCGCCAGCAGCTTGGTACGGCTGTCCGGGGAGCTGTTTTTT. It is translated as CASSLVRLSGELFF.

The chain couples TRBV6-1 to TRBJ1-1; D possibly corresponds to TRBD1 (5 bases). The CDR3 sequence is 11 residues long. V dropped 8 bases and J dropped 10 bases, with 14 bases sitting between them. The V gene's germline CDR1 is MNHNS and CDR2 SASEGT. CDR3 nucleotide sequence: TGTGCCAGCCTGGGGGGGGACTTAGCTTTCTTT. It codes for CASLGGDLAFF.

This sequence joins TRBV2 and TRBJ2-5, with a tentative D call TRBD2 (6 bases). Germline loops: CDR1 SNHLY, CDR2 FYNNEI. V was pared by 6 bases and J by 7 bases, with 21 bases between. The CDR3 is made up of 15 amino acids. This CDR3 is CASRGNPGLGGTQYF. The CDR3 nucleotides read TGTGCCAGCAGGGGGAACCCGGGACTTGGGGGGACCCAGTACTTC.

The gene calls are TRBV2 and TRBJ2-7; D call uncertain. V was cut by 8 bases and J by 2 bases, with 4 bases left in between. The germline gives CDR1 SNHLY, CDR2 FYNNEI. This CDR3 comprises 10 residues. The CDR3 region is CASGAYEQYF. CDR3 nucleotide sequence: TGTGCCAGCGGGGCCTACGAGCAGTACTTC.

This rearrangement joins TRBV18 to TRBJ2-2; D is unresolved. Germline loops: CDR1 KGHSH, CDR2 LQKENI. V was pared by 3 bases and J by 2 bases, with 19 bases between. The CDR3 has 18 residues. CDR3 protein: CASSPSPRGQINTGELFF. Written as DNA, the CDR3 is TGTGCCAGCTCACCCTCCCCCCGCGGTCAAATAAACACCGGGGAGCTGTTTTTT.

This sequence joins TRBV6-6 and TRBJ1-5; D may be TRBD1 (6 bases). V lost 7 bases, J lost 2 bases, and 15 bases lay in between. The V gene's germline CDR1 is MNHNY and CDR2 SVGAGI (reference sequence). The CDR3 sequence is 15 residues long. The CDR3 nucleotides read TGTGCCAGCATACCGGGGGCAGGGGGCAATCAGCCCCAGCATTTT. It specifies CASIPGAGGNQPQHF.

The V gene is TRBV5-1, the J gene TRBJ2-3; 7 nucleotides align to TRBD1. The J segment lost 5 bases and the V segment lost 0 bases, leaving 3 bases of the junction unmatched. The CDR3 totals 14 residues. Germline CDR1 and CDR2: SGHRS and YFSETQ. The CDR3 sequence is CASSLGSGGDTQYF. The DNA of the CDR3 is TGCGCCAGCAGCTTGGGGTCAGGGGGAGATACGCAGTATTTT.

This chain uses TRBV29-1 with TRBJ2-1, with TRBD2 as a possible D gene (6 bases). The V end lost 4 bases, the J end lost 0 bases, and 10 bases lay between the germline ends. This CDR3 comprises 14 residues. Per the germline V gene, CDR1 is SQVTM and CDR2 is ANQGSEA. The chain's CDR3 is CSVAASDSYNEQFF. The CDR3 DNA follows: TGCAGCGTTGCGGCTAGCGACTCCTACAATGAGCAGTTCTTC.

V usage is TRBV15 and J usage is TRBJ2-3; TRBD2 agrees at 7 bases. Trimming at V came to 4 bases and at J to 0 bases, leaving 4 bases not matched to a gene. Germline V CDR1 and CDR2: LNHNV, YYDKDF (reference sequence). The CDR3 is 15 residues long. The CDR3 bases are TGTGCCACCAGCACCTACGGGGGGAGCACAGATACGCAGTATTTT. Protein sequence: CATSTYGGSTDTQYF.

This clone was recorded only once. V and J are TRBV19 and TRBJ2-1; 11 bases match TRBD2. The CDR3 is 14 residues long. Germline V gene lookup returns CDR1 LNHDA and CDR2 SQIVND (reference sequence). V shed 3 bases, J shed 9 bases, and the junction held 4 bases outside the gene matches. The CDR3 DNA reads TGTGCCAGTAGTATTGTTAGCGGGAGGGTTGAGCAGTTCTTC. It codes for CASSIVSGRVEQFF. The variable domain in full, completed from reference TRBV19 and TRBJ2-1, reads DGGITQSPKYLFRKEGQNVTLSCEQNLNHDAMYWYRQDPGQGLRLIYYSQIVNDFQKGDIAEGYSVSREKKESFPLTVTSAQKNPTAFYLCASSIVSGRVEQFFGPGTRLTVL.

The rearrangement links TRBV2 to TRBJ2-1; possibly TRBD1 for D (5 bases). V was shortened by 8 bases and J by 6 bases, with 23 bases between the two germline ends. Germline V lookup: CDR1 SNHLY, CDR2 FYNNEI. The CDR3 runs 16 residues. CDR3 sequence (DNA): TGTGCCAGCGTCCGAGAGACCAGGGTCCGTTCCAATGAGCAGTTCTTC. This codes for CASVRETRVRSNEQFF. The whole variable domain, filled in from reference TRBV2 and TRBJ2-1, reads EPEVTQTPSHQVTQMGQEVILRCVPISNHLYFYWYRQILGQKVEFLVSFYNNEISEKSEIFDDQFSVERPDGSNFTLKIRSTKLEDSAMYFCASVRETRVRSNEQFFGPGTRLTVL.

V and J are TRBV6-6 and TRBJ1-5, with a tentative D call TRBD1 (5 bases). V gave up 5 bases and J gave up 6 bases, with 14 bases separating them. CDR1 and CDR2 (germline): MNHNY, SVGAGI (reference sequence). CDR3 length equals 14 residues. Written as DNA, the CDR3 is TGTGCCAGCAGTCCCGCGCGGGGGGGTCAGCCCCAGCATTTT. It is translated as CASSPARGGQPQHF.

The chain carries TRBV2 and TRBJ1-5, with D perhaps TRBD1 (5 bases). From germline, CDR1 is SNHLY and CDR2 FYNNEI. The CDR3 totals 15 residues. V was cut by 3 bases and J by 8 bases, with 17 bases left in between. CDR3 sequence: CASSDEGQVAEPQHF. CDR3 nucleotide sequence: TGTGCCAGCAGTGACGAAGGACAAGTAGCGGAGCCCCAGCATTTT. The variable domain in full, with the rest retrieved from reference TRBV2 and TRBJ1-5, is EPEVTQTPSHQVTQMGQEVILRCVPISNHLYFYWYRQILGQKVEFLVSFYNNEISEKSEIFDDQFSVERPDGSNFTLKIRSTKLEDSAMYFCASSDEGQVAEPQHFGDGTRLSIL.